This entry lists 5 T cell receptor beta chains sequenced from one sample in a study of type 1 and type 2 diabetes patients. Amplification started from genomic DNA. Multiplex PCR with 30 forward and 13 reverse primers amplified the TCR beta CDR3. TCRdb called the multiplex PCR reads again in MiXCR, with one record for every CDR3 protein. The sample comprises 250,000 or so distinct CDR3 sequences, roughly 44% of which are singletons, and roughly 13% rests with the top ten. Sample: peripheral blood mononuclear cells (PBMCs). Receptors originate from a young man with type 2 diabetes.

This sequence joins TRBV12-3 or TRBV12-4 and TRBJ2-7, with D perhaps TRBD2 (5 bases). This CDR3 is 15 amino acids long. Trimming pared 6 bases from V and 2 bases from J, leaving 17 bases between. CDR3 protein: CASRETGNVPYEQYF. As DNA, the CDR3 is TGTGCCAGCAGAGAGACCGGGAACGTCCCCTACGAGCAGTACTTC.

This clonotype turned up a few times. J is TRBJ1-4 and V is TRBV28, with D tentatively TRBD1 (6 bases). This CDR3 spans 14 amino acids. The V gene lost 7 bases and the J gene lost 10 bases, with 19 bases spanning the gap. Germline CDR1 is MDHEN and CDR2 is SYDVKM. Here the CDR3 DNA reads TGTGCCAGCATGGGGGGCAGGTTGGAAGGAAAACTGTTTTTT. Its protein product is CASMGGRLEGKLFF.

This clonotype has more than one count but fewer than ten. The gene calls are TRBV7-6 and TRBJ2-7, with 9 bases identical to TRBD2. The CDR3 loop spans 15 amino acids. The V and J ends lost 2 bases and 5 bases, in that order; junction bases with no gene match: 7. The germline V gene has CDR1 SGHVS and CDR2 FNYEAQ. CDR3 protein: CASSLSAGGLNEQYF. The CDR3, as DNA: TGTGCCAGCAGCTTATCTGCGGGGGGGCTAAACGAGCAGTACTTC.

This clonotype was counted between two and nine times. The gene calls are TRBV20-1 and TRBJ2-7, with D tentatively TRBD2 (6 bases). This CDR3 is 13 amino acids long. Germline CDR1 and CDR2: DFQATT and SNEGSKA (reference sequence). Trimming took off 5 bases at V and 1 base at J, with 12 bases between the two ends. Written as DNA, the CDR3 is TGCAGTGCTCGGGACTCCCTTTCCTACGAGCAGTACTTC. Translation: CSARDSLSYEQYF.

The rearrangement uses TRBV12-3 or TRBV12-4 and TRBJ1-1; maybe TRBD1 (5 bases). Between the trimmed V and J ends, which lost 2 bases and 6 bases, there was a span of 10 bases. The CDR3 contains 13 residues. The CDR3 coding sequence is TGTGCCAGCAGTTTATCGGTGGGGCCTGAAGCTTTCTTT. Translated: CASSLSVGPEAFF.